What follows are 13 T cell receptor beta chains derived from one specimen sequenced in a study of shared clonotypes between healthy human individuals (dated by TCRdb to 2020 to 2021). Receptor amplification or capture employed the immunoSEQ multiplex PCR assay. What TCRdb holds here is the immuneACCESS table cut down to in-frame rearrangements. Part of the clones is not present; checked against another copy, under half of the missing clones reflect an unresolved V gene, and the others are unexplained. For this sample there are over 1.5 million clones; 98% appear just once. The ten largest account for 0.4% to 0.45% of the sample. The sequencing sample was made of naive CD4+ T cells sorted from blood. Explained via the paper, the cell subset or site label denotes: CD45RA+ positively selected. The origin of the receptors is a man aged 25 to 40 in good health.

The rearrangement uses TRBV9 and TRBJ1-2; maybe TRBD1 (5 bases). Germline CDR1 SGDLS, CDR2 YYNGEE. This CDR3 has 13 residues. Trimming cost V 4 bases and J 7 bases, with 14 bases left between them. The CDR3: CASSSIQGTGYTF. CDR3 nucleotides: TGTGCCAGCAGCTCAATCCAGGGAACTGGCTACACCTTC. The complete variable domain, with remaining parts taken from reference TRBV9 and TRBJ1-2, reads DSGVTQTPKHLITATGQRVTLRCSPRSGDLSVYWYQQSLDQGLQFLIQYYNGEERAKGNILERFSAQQFPDLHSELNLSSLELGDSALYFCASSSIQGTGYTFGSGTRLTVV.

This clone was seen once. The chain uses TRBV9 and TRBJ2-2; perhaps D is TRBD1 or TRBD2 (5 bases each). CDR1 is SGDLS and CDR2 is YYNGEE in the germline V gene. This CDR3 has 15 residues. Trimming removed 3 bases at V and 8 bases at J, with 17 bases between. The CDR3 DNA follows: TGTGCCAGCAGCGGTAAGGGACGGCTGTCAGGGGAGCTGTTTTTT. This codes for CASSGKGRLSGELFF.

The chain joins TRBV7-8 to TRBJ1-1; D is undetermined. Germline V gene sequence: CDR1 SGHVS, CDR2 FQNEAQ. Trimming pared 2 bases from V and 0 bases from J, leaving 7 bases between. This CDR3 has 14 amino acids. DNA for the CDR3: TGTGCCAGCAGCTTATCTCCGATGAACACTGAAGCTTTCTTT. Its translation is CASSLSPMNTEAFF. Full variable domain (rest looked up from reference TRBV7-8 and TRBJ1-1): GAGVSQSPRYKVAKRGQDVALRCDPISGHVSLFWYQQALGQGPEFLTYFQNEAQLDKSGLPSDRFFAERPEGSVSTLKIQRTQQEDSAVYLCASSLSPMNTEAFFGQGTRLTVV.

Notes on this clone: One end of the junction does not line up with germline, which may come from a read error. The chain combines TRBV28 with TRBJ2-2; D is unclear. Germline assignment: CDR1 MDHEN and CDR2 SYDVKM. The CDR3 spans 12 residues. The CDR3 spells CASCLVSGELFF. In DNA form, the CDR3 reads TGTGCCAGCTGTTTGGTTTCCGGGGAGCTGTTTTTT.

This chain links TRBV7-8 with TRBJ2-1, with 13 bases lining up with TRBD2. The V segment lost 0 bases and the J segment 10 bases; nucleotides outside the gene matches: 6. Germline V gene data show CDR1 as SGHVS and CDR2 as FQNEAQ. The CDR3 runs to 16 residues. The CDR3 DNA reads TGTGCCAGCAGCTTAGCCGGACTAGCGGGAGTGGGCGAGCAGTTCTTC. Translated: CASSLAGLAGVGEQFF.

Regarding this clone: The same CDR3 arises from other DNA sequences in this sample as well. V and J are TRBV7-2 and TRBJ2-1; the D is unclear. The CDR3 sequence is 14 residues long. The germline V gene has CDR1 SGHTA and CDR2 FQGNSA. Trimming pared 6 bases from V and 0 bases from J, leaving 9 bases between. The CDR3 nucleotides are TGTGCCAGCAGTCTACGGAGCTCCTACAATGAGCAGTTCTTC. It codes for CASSLRSSYNEQFF. The full variable domain, its missing parts supplied by reference TRBV7-2 and TRBJ2-1, is GAGVSQSPSNKVTEKGKDVELRCDPISGHTALYWYRQSLGQGLEFLIYFQGNSAPDKSGLPSDRFSAERTGGSVSTLTIQRTQQEDSAVYLCASSLRSSYNEQFFGPGTRLTVL.

Remarks on this clone: This sample includes further DNA sequences coding for the same CDR3. The chain couples TRBV19 to TRBJ1-1; D remains unclear. CDR1 is LNHDA, CDR2 SQIVND, per germline (reference sequence). The length of the CDR3 is 13 residues. Trimming removed 3 bases at V and 2 bases at J, with 7 bases between. This CDR3 is CASSMRVNTEAFF. CDR3 DNA sequence: TGTGCCAGTAGTATGAGGGTTAACACTGAAGCTTTCTTT.

The chain couples TRBV10-1 to TRBJ2-3; maybe TRBD1 (5 bases). The CDR3 length is 13 residues. The V end was cut by 8 bases, the J end by 1 base, with 10 bases between. The germline CDR1 and CDR2 sequences are WNHNN and SYGVQD (reference sequence). The CDR3 reads CASGLQGTDTQYF. The CDR3 bases are TGCGCCAGCGGGTTACAGGGCACAGATACGCAGTATTTT.

The chain couples TRBV29-1 to TRBJ2-1, with 9 bases fitting TRBD2. The CDR3 loop spans 14 amino acids. Trimming removed 3 bases from V and 5 bases from J; junction bases left unmatched: 5. CDR1 and CDR2 (germline): SQVTM, ANQGSEA. The CDR3 DNA is TGCAGCGTTGAGAGACTAGCGGTAAACAATGAGCAGTTCTTC. Protein: CSVERLAVNNEQFF.

The chain has TRBV11-2 and TRBJ2-7; 7 bases are a match to TRBD2. The V and J ends lost 4 bases and 4 bases, in that order; junction bases with no gene match: 4. CDR1 and CDR2 (germline): SGHAT, FQNNGV. The CDR3 length is 13 residues. CDR3 loop: CASSSAGDYEQYF. DNA for the CDR3: TGTGCCAGCAGCTCGGCGGGAGATTACGAGCAGTACTTC.

Written as DNA, the CDR3 is TGTGCCAGCCACATTGCGGGGCAGCAAGAGACCCAGTACTTC. Encoded protein: CASHIAGQQETQYF. The chain recombines TRBV7-9 with TRBJ2-5; D is possibly TRBD2 (6 bases). The CDR3 contains 14 residues. V was clipped by 8 bases and J by 2 bases, with 15 bases between them. Germline V gene data show CDR1 as SEHNR and CDR2 as FQNEAQ (reference sequence). Together with reference TRBV7-9 and TRBJ2-5, the CDR3 gives the full variable domain: DTGVSQNPRHKITKRGQNVTFRCDPISEHNRLYWYRQTLGQGPEFLTYFQNEAQLEKSRLLSDRFSAERPKGSFSTLEIQRTEQGDSAMYLCASHIAGQQETQYFGPGTRLLVL.

This clone was counted a single time. CDR3 sequence (DNA): TGCGCCAGCAGCTTGGGTACGACAGGGAATCAGCCCCAGCATTTT. Residues: CASSLGTTGNQPQHF. The gene calls are TRBV5-1 and TRBJ1-5; 7 bases map to TRBD1. This CDR3 is 15 amino acids long. Trimming at V came to 0 bases and at J to 4 bases, leaving 4 bases not matched to a gene. Germline CDR1 is SGHRS and CDR2 is YFSETQ.

The chain has TRBV2 and TRBJ1-5; D not certain. The CDR3 extends over 13 amino acids. Germline V gene data show CDR1 as SNHLY and CDR2 as FYNNEI. Trimming shortened V by 6 bases and J by 3 bases, and 9 bases separated the two germline ends. The CDR3: CASRVTNNQPQHF. As DNA, the CDR3 is TGTGCCAGCAGGGTGACAAACAATCAGCCCCAGCATTTT.